The TCR beta chain described here comes from a study of shared T cell receptors in the human thymus. Measured with immunoSEQ multiplex PCR; TCRdb has only the in-frame clones, and not every one. The top ten hold over 0.008% of the sample, which has hundreds of thousands of clones, approximately 83% seen once. The length of the CDR3 is 15 residues. CDR1 and CDR2 from the germline V gene are SGHTS and YDEGEE. The ends were cut back, 4 bases at V and 4 bases at J, with 15 bases in the middle. The sample holds a few counts of this clone. A further study also used this sample, focusing on human thymus T cells. That paper states: Healthy Finnish infants undergoing corrective surgery for congenital heart defects provided the donor material. Thymic resections from corrective heart surgery supplied the tissue. Apparent skewing of V and J gene usage characterized both thymic and blood repertoires. In unrelated individuals, thymic repertoires overlapped highly, according to related research.

This TCR came from a girl in the first two years of life with a congenital heart defect. Sequencing was carried out using thymocytes. The genes are TRBV5-8 and TRBJ1-5, with TRBD1 as a possible D gene (6 bases). CDR3 in DNA: TGTGCCAGCAGCGGGGGGGGGCAGGGGAATCAGCCCCAGCATTTT. Translated: CASSGGGQGNQPQHF.